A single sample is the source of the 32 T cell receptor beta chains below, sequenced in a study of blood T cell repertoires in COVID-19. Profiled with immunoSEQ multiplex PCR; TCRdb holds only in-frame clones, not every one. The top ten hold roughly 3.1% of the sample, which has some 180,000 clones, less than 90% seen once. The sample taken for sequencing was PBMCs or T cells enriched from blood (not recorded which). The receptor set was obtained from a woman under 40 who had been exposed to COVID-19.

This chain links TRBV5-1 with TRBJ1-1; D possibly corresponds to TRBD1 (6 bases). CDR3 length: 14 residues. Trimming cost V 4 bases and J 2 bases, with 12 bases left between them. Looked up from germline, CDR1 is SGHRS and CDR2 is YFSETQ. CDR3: CASSTAGTNTEAFF. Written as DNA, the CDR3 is TGCGCCAGCAGCACAGCCGGGACAAACACTGAAGCTTTCTTT.

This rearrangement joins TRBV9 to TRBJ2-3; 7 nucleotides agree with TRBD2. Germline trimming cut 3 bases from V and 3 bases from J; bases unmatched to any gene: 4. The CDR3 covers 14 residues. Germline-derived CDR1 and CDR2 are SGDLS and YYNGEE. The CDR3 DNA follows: TGTGCCAGCAGCGGGTTGGGAGGGACAGATACGCAGTATTTT. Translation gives CASSGLGGTDTQYF.

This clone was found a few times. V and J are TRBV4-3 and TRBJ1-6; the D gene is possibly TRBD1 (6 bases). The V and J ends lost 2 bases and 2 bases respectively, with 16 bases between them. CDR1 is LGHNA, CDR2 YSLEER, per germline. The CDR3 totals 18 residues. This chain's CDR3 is CASSQLPEDSAYNSPLHF. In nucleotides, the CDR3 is TGCGCCAGCAGCCAACTTCCAGAGGACAGCGCCTATAATTCACCCCTCCACTTT.

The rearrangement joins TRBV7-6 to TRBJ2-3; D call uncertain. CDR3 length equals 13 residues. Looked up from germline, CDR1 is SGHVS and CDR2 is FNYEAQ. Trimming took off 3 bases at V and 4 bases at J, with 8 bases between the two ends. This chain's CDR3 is CASSFEASDTQYF. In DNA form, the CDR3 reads TGTGCCAGCAGCTTCGAGGCCTCAGATACGCAGTATTTT.

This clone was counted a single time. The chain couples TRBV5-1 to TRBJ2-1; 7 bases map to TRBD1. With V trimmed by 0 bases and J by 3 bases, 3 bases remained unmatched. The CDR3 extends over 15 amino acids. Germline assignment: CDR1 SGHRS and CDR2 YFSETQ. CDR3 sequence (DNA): TGCGCCAGCAGCTTGGGACAGGGTTTCTACAATGAGCAGTTCTTC. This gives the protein CASSLGQGFYNEQFF.

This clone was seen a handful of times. Here the CDR3 reads CASRRQAPSNQPQHF. The DNA for the CDR3 is TGTGCCAGCAGGCGACAGGCTCCAAGCAATCAGCCCCAGCATTTT. V is TRBV2 and J is TRBJ1-5, with a possible D match to TRBD1 (6 bases). There are 15 residues in the CDR3. In germline, CDR1 is SNHLY, CDR2 FYNNEI. V was shortened by 6 bases and J by 1 base, with 13 bases between the two germline ends.

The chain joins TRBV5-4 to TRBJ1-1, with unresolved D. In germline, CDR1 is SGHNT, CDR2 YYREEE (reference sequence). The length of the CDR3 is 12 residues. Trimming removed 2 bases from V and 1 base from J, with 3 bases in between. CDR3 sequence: CASSFGNTEAFF. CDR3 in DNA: TGTGCCAGCAGCTTCGGGAACACTGAAGCTTTCTTT.

For the CDR3, the DNA is TGTGCCAGCACCGGAGGACAGGGGGCCTATGGCTACACCTTC. Its protein product is CASTGGQGAYGYTF. The V call is TRBV2, the J call TRBJ1-2; TRBD1 matches 11 bases. With 7 bases clipped from V and 4 bases from J, the junction kept 5 bases outside the gene matches. This CDR3 spans 14 amino acids. Per germline, CDR1 SNHLY and CDR2 FYNNEI.

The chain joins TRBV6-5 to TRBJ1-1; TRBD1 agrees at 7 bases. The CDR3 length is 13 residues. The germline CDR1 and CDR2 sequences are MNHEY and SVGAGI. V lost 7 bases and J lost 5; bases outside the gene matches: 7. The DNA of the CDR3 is TGTGCCAGCACTATCCCAGGGGGAACTGAAGCTTTCTTT. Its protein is CASTIPGGTEAFF.

CDR3 in DNA: TGTGCCAGTACGACAGGGTCAAATTCACCCCTCCACTTT. Its translation is CASTTGSNSPLHF. The chain uses TRBV19 and TRBJ1-6, with 7 bases identical to TRBD1. The V gene end was trimmed by 7 bases and the J gene end by 7 bases; junction bases not matched to a gene: 4. Germline V gene data show CDR1 as LNHDA and CDR2 as SQIVND (reference sequence). The length of the CDR3 is 13 residues.

The CDR3: CASGRPSGGPNEQFF. The CDR3 region has the DNA TGTGCCAGCGGACGCCCTAGCGGGGGGCCCAATGAGCAGTTCTTC. The chain is built from TRBV6-5 and TRBJ2-1; 11 bases map to TRBD2. Trimming removed 8 bases from V and 6 bases from J; junction bases left unmatched: 9. The CDR3 runs 15 residues. Germline V gives CDR1 MNHEY, CDR2 SVGAGI.

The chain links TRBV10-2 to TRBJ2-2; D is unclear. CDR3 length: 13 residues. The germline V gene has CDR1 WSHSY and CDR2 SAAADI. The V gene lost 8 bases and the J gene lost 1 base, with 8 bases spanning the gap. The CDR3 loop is CASSFLNTGELFF. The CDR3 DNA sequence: TGCGCCAGCTCCTTTTTGAACACCGGGGAGCTGTTTTTT.

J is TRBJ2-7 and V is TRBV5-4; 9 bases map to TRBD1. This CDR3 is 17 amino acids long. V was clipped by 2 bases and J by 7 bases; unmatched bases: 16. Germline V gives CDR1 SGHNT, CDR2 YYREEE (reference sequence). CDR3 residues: CASSFQISGTGIREQYF. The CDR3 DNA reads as TGTGCCAGCAGCTTCCAAATCTCCGGGACAGGGATTCGGGAGCAGTACTTC.

DNA of the CDR3: TGTGCCAGCAGTTTAGTAGAGGGTAACGAGCAGTACTTC. This sequence encodes CASSLVEGNEQYF. V usage is TRBV12-3 or TRBV12-4 and J usage is TRBJ2-7; D possibly corresponds to TRBD2 (5 bases). The V gene lost 1 base and the J gene lost 5 bases, with 9 bases spanning the gap. The CDR3 length is 13 residues.

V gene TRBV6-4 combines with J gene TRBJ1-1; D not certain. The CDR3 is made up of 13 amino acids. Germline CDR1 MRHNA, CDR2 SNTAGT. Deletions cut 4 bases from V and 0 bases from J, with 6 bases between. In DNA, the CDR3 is TGTGCCAGCAGTGCATACTTGAACACTGAAGCTTTCTTT. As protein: CASSAYLNTEAFF.

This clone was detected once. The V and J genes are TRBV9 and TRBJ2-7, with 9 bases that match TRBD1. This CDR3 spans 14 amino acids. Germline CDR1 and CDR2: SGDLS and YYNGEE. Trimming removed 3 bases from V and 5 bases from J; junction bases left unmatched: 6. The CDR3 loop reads CASSAGTGLHEQYF. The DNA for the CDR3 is TGTGCCAGCAGCGCAGGGACAGGGTTGCACGAGCAGTACTTC.

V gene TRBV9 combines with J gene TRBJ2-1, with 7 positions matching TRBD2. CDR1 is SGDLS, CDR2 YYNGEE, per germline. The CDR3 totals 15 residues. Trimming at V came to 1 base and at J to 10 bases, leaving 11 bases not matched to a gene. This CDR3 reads CASSVRAGESGEQFF. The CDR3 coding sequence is TGTGCCAGCAGCGTACGTGCGGGGGAATCAGGGGAGCAGTTCTTC.

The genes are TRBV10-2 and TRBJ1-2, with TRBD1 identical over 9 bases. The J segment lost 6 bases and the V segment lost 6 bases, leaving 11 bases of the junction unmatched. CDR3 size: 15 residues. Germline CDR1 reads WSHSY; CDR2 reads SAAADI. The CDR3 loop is CASSFAGTGSDGYTF. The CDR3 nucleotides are TGCGCCAGCAGCTTCGCCGGGACAGGGAGCGATGGCTACACCTTC.

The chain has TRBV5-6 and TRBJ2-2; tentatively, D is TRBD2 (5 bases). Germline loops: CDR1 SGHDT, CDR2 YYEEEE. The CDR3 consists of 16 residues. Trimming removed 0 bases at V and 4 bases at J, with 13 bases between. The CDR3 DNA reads TGTGCCAGCAGCTTGGGGCCGGGGTTAATCACCGGGGAGCTGTTTTTT. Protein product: CASSLGPGLITGELFF.

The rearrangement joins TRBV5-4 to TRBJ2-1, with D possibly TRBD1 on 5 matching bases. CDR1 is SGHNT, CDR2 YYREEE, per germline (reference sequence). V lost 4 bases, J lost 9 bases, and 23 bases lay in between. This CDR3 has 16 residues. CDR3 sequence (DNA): TGTGCCAGCAGCATGGGGCCACAGTTGGGCTCGGTTGAGCAGTTCTTC. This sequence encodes CASSMGPQLGSVEQFF.

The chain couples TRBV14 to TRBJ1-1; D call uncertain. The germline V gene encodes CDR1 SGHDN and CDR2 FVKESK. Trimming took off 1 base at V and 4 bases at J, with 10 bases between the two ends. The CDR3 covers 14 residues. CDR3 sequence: CASSQARWSTEAFF. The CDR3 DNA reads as TGTGCCAGCAGCCAAGCCCGGTGGAGCACTGAAGCTTTCTTT.

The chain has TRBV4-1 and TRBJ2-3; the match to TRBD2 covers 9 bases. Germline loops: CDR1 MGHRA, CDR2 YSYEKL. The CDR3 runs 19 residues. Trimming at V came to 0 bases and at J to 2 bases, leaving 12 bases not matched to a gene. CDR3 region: CASSQEIGRGGAHTDTQYF. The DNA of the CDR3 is TGCGCCAGCAGCCAAGAGATAGGGCGGGGGGGCGCCCACACAGATACGCAGTATTTT.

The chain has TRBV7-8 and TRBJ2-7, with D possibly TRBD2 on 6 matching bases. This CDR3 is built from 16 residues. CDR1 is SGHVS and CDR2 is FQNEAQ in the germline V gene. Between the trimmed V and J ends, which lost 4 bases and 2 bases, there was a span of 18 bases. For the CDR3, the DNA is TGTGCCAGCAGCTGGCCGGGGCGCGGGGAACCCTACGAGCAGTACTTC. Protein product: CASSWPGRGEPYEQYF. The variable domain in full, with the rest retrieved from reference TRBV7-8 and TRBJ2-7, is GAGVSQSPRYKVAKRGQDVALRCDPISGHVSLFWYQQALGQGPEFLTYFQNEAQLDKSGLPSDRFFAERPEGSVSTLKIQRTQQEDSAVYLCASSWPGRGEPYEQYFGPGTRLTVT.

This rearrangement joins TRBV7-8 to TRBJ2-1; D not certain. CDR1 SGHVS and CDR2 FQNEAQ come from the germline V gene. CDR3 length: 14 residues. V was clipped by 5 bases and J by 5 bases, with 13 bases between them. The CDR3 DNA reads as TGTGCCAGCAGCACCCAATTCCGGGACAATGAGCAGTTCTTC. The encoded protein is CASSTQFRDNEQFF. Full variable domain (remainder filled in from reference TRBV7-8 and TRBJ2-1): GAGVSQSPRYKVAKRGQDVALRCDPISGHVSLFWYQQALGQGPEFLTYFQNEAQLDKSGLPSDRFFAERPEGSVSTLKIQRTQQEDSAVYLCASSTQFRDNEQFFGPGTRLTVL.

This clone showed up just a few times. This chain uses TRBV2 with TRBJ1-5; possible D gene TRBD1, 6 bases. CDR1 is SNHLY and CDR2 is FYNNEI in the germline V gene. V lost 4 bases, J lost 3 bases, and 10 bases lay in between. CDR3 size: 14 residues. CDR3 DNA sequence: TGTGCCAGCAGTGCCTGGGACATCAATCAGCCCCAGCATTTT. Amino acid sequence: CASSAWDINQPQHF.

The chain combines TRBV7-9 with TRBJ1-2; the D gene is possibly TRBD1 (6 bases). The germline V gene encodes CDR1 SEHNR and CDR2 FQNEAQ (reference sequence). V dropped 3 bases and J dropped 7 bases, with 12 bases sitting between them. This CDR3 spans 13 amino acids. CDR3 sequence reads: CASSFSTGAGYTF. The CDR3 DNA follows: TGTGCCAGCAGCTTTTCGACAGGCGCTGGCTACACCTTC.

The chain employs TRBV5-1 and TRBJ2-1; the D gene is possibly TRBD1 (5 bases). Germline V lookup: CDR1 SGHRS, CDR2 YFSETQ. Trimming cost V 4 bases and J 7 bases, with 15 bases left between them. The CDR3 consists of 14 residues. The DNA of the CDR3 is TGCGCCAGCAGCCCCCGACAGTCATGGAATGAGCAGTTCTTC. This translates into CASSPRQSWNEQFF.

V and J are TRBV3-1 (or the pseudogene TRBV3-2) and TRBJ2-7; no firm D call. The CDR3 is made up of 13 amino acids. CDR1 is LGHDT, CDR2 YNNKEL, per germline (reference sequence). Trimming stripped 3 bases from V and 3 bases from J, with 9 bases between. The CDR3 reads CASSHPLNYEQYF. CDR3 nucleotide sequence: TGTGCCAGCAGCCACCCCCTTAACTACGAGCAGTACTTC.

The CDR3 spells CASSPSGTEGGYTF. The DNA of the CDR3 is TGTGCCAGCAGCCCGTCCGGGACAGAGGGTGGCTACACCTTC. The rearrangement joins TRBV6-5 to TRBJ1-2; 7 bases match TRBD1. Trimming at V came to 6 bases and at J to 7 bases, leaving 11 bases not matched to a gene. The CDR3 is 14 amino acids. The germline CDR1 and CDR2 sequences are MNHEY and SVGAGI.

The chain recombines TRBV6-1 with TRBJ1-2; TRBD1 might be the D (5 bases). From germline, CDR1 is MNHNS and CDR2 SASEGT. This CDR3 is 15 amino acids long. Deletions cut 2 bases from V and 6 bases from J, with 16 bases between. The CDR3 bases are TGTGCCAGCAGTGAATATCGTCAGGGAATGGATGGCTACACCTTC. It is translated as CASSEYRQGMDGYTF.

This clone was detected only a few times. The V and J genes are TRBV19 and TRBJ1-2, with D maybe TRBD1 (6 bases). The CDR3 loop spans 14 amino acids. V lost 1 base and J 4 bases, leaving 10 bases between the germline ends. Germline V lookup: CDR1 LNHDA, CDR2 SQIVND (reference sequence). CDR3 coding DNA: TGTGCCAGTAGTATAGGACAGGCGGGCTATGGCTACACCTTC. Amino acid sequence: CASSIGQAGYGYTF.

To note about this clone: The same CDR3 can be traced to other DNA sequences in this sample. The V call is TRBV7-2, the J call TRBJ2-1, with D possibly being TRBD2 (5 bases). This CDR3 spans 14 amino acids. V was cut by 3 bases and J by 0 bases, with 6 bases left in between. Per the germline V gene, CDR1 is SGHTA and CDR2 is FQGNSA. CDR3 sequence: CASSLGSSYNEQFF. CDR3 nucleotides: TGTGCCAGCAGCTTGGGGAGCTCCTACAATGAGCAGTTCTTC.